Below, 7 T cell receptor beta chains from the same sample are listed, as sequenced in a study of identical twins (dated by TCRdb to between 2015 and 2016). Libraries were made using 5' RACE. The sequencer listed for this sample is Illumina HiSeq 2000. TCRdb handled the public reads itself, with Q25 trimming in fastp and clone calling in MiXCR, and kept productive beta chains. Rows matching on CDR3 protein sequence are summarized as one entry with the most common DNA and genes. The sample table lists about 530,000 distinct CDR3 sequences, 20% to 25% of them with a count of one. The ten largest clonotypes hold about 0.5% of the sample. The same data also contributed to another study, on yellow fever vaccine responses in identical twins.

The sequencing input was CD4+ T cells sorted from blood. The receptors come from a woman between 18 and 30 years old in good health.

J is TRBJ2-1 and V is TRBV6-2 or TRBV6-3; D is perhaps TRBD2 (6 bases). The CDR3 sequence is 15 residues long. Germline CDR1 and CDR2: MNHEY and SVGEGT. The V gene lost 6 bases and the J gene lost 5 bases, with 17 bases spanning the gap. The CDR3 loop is CASSPIGGANNEQFF. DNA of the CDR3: TGTGCCAGCAGCCCAATTGGAGGGGCAAACAATGAGCAGTTCTTC.

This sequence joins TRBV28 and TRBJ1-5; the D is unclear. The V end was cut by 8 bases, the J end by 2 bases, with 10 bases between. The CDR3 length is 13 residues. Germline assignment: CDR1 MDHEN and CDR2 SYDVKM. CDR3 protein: CASLRFGNQPQHF. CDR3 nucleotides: TGTGCCAGCCTCAGGTTTGGCAATCAGCCCCAGCATTTT.

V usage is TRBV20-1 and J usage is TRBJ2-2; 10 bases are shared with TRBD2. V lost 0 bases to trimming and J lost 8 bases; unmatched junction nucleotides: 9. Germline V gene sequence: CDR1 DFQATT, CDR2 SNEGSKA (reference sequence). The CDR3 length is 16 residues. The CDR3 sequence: CSARDSSGRGTGELFF. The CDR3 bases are TGCAGTGCTAGAGATAGCAGCGGGAGGGGTACAGGGGAGCTGTTTTTT.

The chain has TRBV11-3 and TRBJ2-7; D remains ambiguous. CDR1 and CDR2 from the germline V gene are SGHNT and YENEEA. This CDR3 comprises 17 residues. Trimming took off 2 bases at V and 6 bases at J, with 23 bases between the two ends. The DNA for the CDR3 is TGTGCCAGCAGCTTATATGCAGGTTCCCCTCTCAGCTCCGAGCAGTACTTC. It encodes CASSLYAGSPLSSEQYF.

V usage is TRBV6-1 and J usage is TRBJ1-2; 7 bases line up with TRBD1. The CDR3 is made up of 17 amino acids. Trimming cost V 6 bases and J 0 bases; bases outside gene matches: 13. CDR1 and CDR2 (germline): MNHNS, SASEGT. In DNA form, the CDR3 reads TGTGCCAGCAGATCCACGACAGGGATGGAAACTAACTATGGCTACACCTTC. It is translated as CASRSTTGMETNYGYTF.

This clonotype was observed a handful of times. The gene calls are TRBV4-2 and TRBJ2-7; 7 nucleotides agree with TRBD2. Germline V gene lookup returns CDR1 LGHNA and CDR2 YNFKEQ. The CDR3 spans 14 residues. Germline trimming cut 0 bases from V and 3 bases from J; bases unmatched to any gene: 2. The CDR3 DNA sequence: TGTGCCAGCAGCCAAGATCCTAGCGGCTACGAGCAGTACTTC. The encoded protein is CASSQDPSGYEQYF.

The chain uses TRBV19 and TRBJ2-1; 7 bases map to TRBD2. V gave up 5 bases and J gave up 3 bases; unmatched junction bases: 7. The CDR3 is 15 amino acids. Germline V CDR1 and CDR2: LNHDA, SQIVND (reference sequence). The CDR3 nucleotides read TGTGCCAGTAGTGTCAAGCGGGATCTCTACAATGAGCAGTTCTTC. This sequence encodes CASSVKRDLYNEQFF.